The sequence of this TCR beta chain was determined in a study of blood T cell repertoires in COVID-19. Study-level background: Samples representing acute and convalescent COVID-19 were sourced from the United States, Italy and Spain. T cells, B-cell-depleted T cells, or PBMCs provided the cDNA or gDNA that served as material.

CDR3 length: 14 residues. CDR1 and CDR2 (germline): SGHVS, FQNEAQ. With 2 bases removed from V and 0 bases from J, the gap between germline ends came to 6 bases. Original handling: Estimated nucleated cell counts came from reference gene primer amplification. This table comes from immunoSEQ multiplex PCR, and its TCRdb copy is limited to in-frame clones, with some not included. Clone size and V and J calls were adopted from that table, with D and trimming inferred from the DNA. The data contain 200,000 to 250,000 clones, around 80% of them singletons. The gene calls are TRBV7-8 and TRBJ2-3; D uncertain. Sequencing was performed on peripheral blood. This TCR came from a woman at least 80 years old with acute or convalescent COVID-19. This CDR3 reads CASSLFGSTDTQYF. CDR3 DNA: TGTGCCAGCAGCTTATTCGGGAGCACAGATACGCAGTATTTT.